This passage covers 19 T cell receptor beta chains from one sample sequenced in a study of T cell repertoires in cytomegalovirus infection. TCRdb reprocessed the reads with MiXCR, giving one entry per CDR3 protein. The data show hundreds of thousands of distinct CDR3 sequences, with under 20% seen just once and 9.5% to 15% held by the top ten. What was sequenced was PBMCs. The source is a human donor in good health (CMV status not recorded). Some clones in this sample may be carry-over from other donors' samples.

The sample holds a few counts of this clonotype. This chain links TRBV2 with TRBJ2-3; 7 bases fit TRBD2. The V segment lost 10 bases and the J segment 3 bases; nucleotides outside the gene matches: 7. CDR1 is SNHLY, CDR2 FYNNEI, per germline. The CDR3 length is 13 residues. CDR3 region: CATSRDYTDTQYF. The CDR3 region has the DNA TGTGCCACGAGCCGGGACTATACAGATACGCAGTATTTT.

In this sample, this clonotype turned up a few times. The chain is built from TRBV12-3 or TRBV12-4 and TRBJ1-5, with D maybe TRBD1 (5 bases). V shed 7 bases and J shed 4 bases, with 17 bases lying between them. The CDR3 spans 15 residues. As DNA, the CDR3 is TGTGCCAGCACCATCTGGGGGGGTTTAAATCAGCCCCAGCATTTT. It is translated as CASTIWGGLNQPQHF.

This clonotype has only a few counts. This sequence joins TRBV27 and TRBJ1-5; unclear D gene. The germline V and J ends were trimmed by 4 bases and 6 bases, with 10 bases remaining between them. The length of the CDR3 is 13 residues. The germline V gene encodes CDR1 MNHEY and CDR2 SMNVEV (reference sequence). The CDR3 nucleotides are TGTGCCAGCAGTTATGGTGTGGGTCAGCCCCAGCATTTT. It yields the protein CASSYGVGQPQHF.

This rearrangement joins TRBV7-9 to TRBJ1-5; a possible D gene is TRBD1 (5 bases). The CDR3 is 14 residues long. The V gene lost 5 bases and the J gene lost 2 bases, with 10 bases spanning the gap. Per the germline V gene, CDR1 is SEHNR and CDR2 is FQNEAQ (reference sequence). CDR3: CASSRGAGNQPQHF. CDR3 nucleotides: TGTGCCAGCAGCAGGGGTGCGGGCAATCAGCCCCAGCATTTT.

This clonotype was found a few times. This chain connects TRBV12-3 or TRBV12-4 to TRBJ2-3; 7 nucleotides match TRBD2. The CDR3 length is 15 residues. The ends lost 5 bases at V and 0 bases at J; junction bases unmatched: 5. The CDR3 region is CASSNPAGSTDTQYF. CDR3 DNA sequence: TGTGCCAGCAGTAATCCAGCGGGGAGCACAGATACGCAGTATTTT.

This chain uses TRBV18 with TRBJ1-6, with a possible D match to TRBD1 (6 bases). The V gene lost 4 bases and the J gene lost 9 bases, with 16 bases spanning the gap. This CDR3 is built from 15 residues. Germline V CDR1 and CDR2: KGHSH, LQKENI. The CDR3 nucleotides read TGTGCCAGCTCACGCGTACAGGGCGAAATTTCACCCCTCCACTTT. Its translation: CASSRVQGEISPLHF.

By sample share, this clonotype is medium-sized. The rearrangement uses TRBV7-6 and TRBJ2-1, with 10 bases matching TRBD1. This CDR3 contains 15 residues. Germline loops: CDR1 SGHVS, CDR2 FNYEAQ. Germline trimming cut 5 bases from V and 6 bases from J; bases unmatched to any gene: 7. CDR3: CASSARQGASNEQFF. CDR3 nucleotide sequence: TGTGCCAGCAGCGCCCGACAGGGGGCTAGCAATGAGCAGTTCTTC.

The chain recombines TRBV27 with TRBJ2-1, with TRBD1 matching 8 bases. The CDR3 runs 15 residues. V gave up 2 bases and J gave up 7 bases; unmatched junction bases: 7. From germline, CDR1 is MNHEY and CDR2 SMNVEV (reference sequence). The CDR3 protein is CASSLQTGVLNEQFF. The CDR3 coding sequence is TGTGCCAGCAGTTTACAGACAGGGGTGTTGAATGAGCAGTTCTTC.

This clonotype was counted only a few times. The chain couples TRBV28 to TRBJ1-4, with 8 bases lining up with TRBD1. Germline V gene sequence: CDR1 MDHEN, CDR2 SYDVKM. This CDR3 has 16 residues. With V trimmed by 5 bases and J by 5 bases, 10 bases remained unmatched. In nucleotides, the CDR3 is TGTGCCAGCAGTATCCCGAGGACAGGGTGGAATGAAAAACTGTTTTTT. Translating gives CASSIPRTGWNEKLFF.

The J gene is TRBJ1-5, the V gene TRBV2; 9 nucleotides agree with TRBD1. The V gene end was trimmed by 5 bases and the J gene end by 3 bases; junction bases not matched to a gene: 11. The CDR3 loop spans 17 amino acids. Germline loops: CDR1 SNHLY, CDR2 FYNNEI. As DNA, the CDR3 is TGTGCCAGCAGTACCCTGTCAGGACAGGGGCTCAATCAGCCCCAGCATTTT. This translates into CASSTLSGQGLNQPQHF.

V usage is TRBV6-8 and J usage is TRBJ2-4; 7 bases map to TRBD2. The CDR3 has 14 amino acids. Germline V gene lookup returns CDR1 MNHGY and CDR2 SAAAGT. After removal of 5 bases from V and 6 bases from J, the junction contained 7 bases not matched to a gene. The chain's CDR3 is CASSPTWGGNIQYF. The CDR3 DNA reads as TGTGCCAGCAGTCCTACATGGGGGGGAAACATTCAGTACTTC.

This clonotype appeared a few times. V gene TRBV18 combines with J gene TRBJ1-5; D unclear. Germline assignment: CDR1 KGHSH and CDR2 LQKENI. Trimming shortened V by 5 bases and J by 0 bases, and 14 bases separated the two germline ends. There are 16 residues in the CDR3. The CDR3 region has the DNA TGTGCCAGCTCAAAATCCGGAGAAAGTAGCAATCAGCCCCAGCATTTT. This encodes CASSKSGESSNQPQHF.

This clonotype was seen at least ten times. This sequence joins TRBV7-2 and TRBJ2-3; no reliable D call. V was pared by 0 bases and J by 5 bases, with 6 bases between. Germline V gives CDR1 SGHTA, CDR2 FQGNSA. This CDR3 region has 13 residues. In DNA, the CDR3 is TGTGCCAGCAGCTTAGCCGCGGAAGATACGCAGTATTTT. Translating it yields CASSLAAEDTQYF.

Many counts were recorded for this clonotype. The V gene is TRBV27, the J gene TRBJ2-4, with unresolved D. Looked up from germline, CDR1 is MNHEY and CDR2 is SMNVEV (reference sequence). The CDR3 loop spans 16 amino acids. The ends were cut back, 5 bases at V and 0 bases at J, with 14 bases in the middle. The CDR3 DNA sequence: TGTGCCAGCAGTGACCGCCCGGGCCTAGCCAAAAACATTCAGTACTTC. Its protein is CASSDRPGLAKNIQYF.

CDR3 loop: CASSRPSGGRYNEQFF. CDR3 DNA: TGCGCCAGCAGCCGCCCTAGCGGGGGGCGCTACAATGAGCAGTTCTTC. The chain carries TRBV4-1 and TRBJ2-1, with 11 bases identical to TRBD2. In germline, CDR1 is MGHRA, CDR2 YSYEKL. J was trimmed by 3 bases and V by 4 bases; bases with no gene match: 5. The length of the CDR3 is 16 residues.

In its sample, this clonotype was seen a few times. This chain joins TRBV3-1 and TRBJ2-3; D perhaps matches TRBD2 (5 bases). There are 13 residues in the CDR3. In germline, CDR1 is LGHDT, CDR2 YNNKEL (reference sequence). Between the trimmed V and J ends, which lost 5 bases and 5 bases, there was a span of 11 bases. The CDR3 sequence: CASSIGVGDTQYF. CDR3 DNA: TGTGCCAGCAGCATCGGGGTGGGAGATACGCAGTATTTT.

This clonotype was seen many times. The rearrangement uses TRBV20-1 and TRBJ1-2, with a weak D call TRBD1 (6 bases). Trimming removed 0 bases from V and 7 bases from J, with 15 bases in between. This CDR3 comprises 14 residues. Germline V gene sequence: CDR1 DFQATT, CDR2 SNEGSKA (reference sequence). The CDR3 DNA reads TGCAGTGCTAGAGATTTGGGGGCTTCGTCTGGCTACACCTTC. Translation gives CSARDLGASSGYTF.

This clonotype was counted only a few times. The CDR3 here is CASMGQGIGTEAFF. The DNA of the CDR3 is TGTGCCAGTATGGGGCAGGGGATTGGCACTGAAGCTTTCTTT. This sequence joins TRBV19 and TRBJ1-1; weak D call: TRBD1 (6 bases). This CDR3 is 14 amino acids long. V was cut by 7 bases and J by 4 bases, with 16 bases left in between. Germline CDR1 is LNHDA and CDR2 is SQIVND (reference sequence). The full variable domain, with the rest looked up from reference TRBV19 and TRBJ1-1, is DGGITQSPKYLFRKEGQNVTLSCEQNLNHDAMYWYRQDPGQGLRLIYYSQIVNDFQKGDIAEGYSVSREKKESFPLTVTSAQKNPTAFYLCASMGQGIGTEAFFGQGTRLTVV.

This clonotype has just a few counts. The V and J genes are TRBV5-1 and TRBJ2-7; TRBD2 matches at 12 bases. The CDR3 covers 16 residues. CDR1 is SGHRS and CDR2 is YFSETQ in the germline V gene. The ends lost 3 bases at V and 3 bases at J; junction bases unmatched: 7. CDR3 protein: CASSSILAGGIYEQYF. The CDR3 nucleotides are TGCGCCAGCAGCTCTATCCTAGCGGGGGGGATCTACGAGCAGTACTTC.